A selection of T cell receptor beta chains follows, all from one sample in a study of PD-1 blockade in classical Hodgkin lymphoma. Using immunoSEQ multiplex PCR, the repertoire was profiled, and TCRdb retains in-frame clones only, with some absent. The table includes more than 90,000 clones, more than 85% detected once. This specimen consisted of peripheral blood mononuclear cells (PBMCs), obtained before the second cycle of nivolumab. The receptors derive from a human donor with classical Hodgkin lymphoma. CDR3s include the opening cysteine and the closing phenylalanine or tryptophan. A D gene is named only where the DNA matches it firmly. Size is stated for part of the rows, as once, few or many counts, or as a class when the clone is expanded.

d_gene | j_gene | v_gene | abundance | CDR3aa | CDR3nt
- | TRBJ2-2 | TRBV12-2 | - | CASRPPCIAADYHTGELFF | TGTGCAAGTCGCCCCCCCTGTATAGCCGCGGACTACCACACCGGGGAGCTGTTTTTT
TRBD1 | TRBJ1-1 | TRBV7-6 | - | CASSLRDRAEAFF | TGTGCCAGCAGCTTAAGGGACAGGGCTGAAGCTTTCTTT
- | TRBJ1-3 | TRBV6-5 | - | CASREPGLPGNTIYF | TGTGCCAGCAGAGAACCGGGACTACCTGGAAACACCATATATTTT
- | TRBJ1-5 | TRBV7-9 | - | CASSLGAGGNQPQHF | TGTGCCAGCAGCTTAGGGGCAGGAGGCAATCAGCCCCAGCATTTT
- | TRBJ2-2 | TRBV5-4 | - | CASSFPGKDTGELFF | TGTGCCAGCAGCTTCCCGGGGAAGGACACCGGGGAGCTGTTTTTT
- | TRBJ1-2 | TRBV9 | - | CASSVGGQGHGYTF | TGTGCCAGCAGCGTAGGTGGGCAGGGGCATGGCTACACCTTC
- | TRBJ2-3 | TRBV27 | once | CASRYSGAETDTQYF | TGTGCCAGCAGGTACTCGGGGGCCGAGACAGATACGCAGTATTTT
- | TRBJ1-2 | TRBV4-3 | once | CASSQGRFANYGYTF | TGCGCCAGCAGCCAAGGGAGATTCGCTAACTATGGCTACACCTTC
TRBD1 | TRBJ2-7 | TRBV5-1 | - | CASSFTGAYEQYF | TGCGCCAGCAGCTTTACAGGGGCCTACGAGCAGTACTTC
TRBD1 | TRBJ1-4 | TRBV7-8 | - | CASSLRQGPGEKLFF | TGTGCCAGCAGCTTAAGACAGGGTCCAGGTGAAAAACTGTTTTTT
- | TRBJ1-1 | TRBV19 | - | CASSIGAGGTEAFF | TGTGCCAGTAGTATCGGGGCGGGGGGCACTGAAGCTTTCTTT
- | TRBJ2-1 | TRBV4-3 | - | CASSQDGGGGYNEQFF | TGCGCCAGCAGCCAAGACGGAGGGGGGGGCTACAATGAGCAGTTCTTC
TRBD1 | TRBJ2-7 | TRBV7-9 | - | CASSLVRATGRSYEQYF | TGTGCCAGCAGCTTAGTCAGGGCGACAGGGCGATCCTACGAGCAGTACTTC
- | TRBJ1-1 | TRBV2 | - | CASSGNINTEAFF | TGTGCCAGCAGTGGGAACATCAACACTGAAGCTTTCTTT
- | TRBJ1-1 | TRBV5-8 | - | CASPMNTEAFF | TGTGCCAGCCCGATGAACACTGAAGCTTTCTTT
- | TRBJ1-5 | TRBV10-2 | - | CASSVGGMVSNQPQHF | TGCGCCAGCAGTGTTGGGGGGATGGTGAGCAATCAGCCCCAGCATTTT
- | TRBJ1-5 | TRBV27 | - | CASSFLPRSHQPQHF | TGTGCCAGCAGCTTCCTCCCCAGGAGCCATCAGCCCCAGCATTTT